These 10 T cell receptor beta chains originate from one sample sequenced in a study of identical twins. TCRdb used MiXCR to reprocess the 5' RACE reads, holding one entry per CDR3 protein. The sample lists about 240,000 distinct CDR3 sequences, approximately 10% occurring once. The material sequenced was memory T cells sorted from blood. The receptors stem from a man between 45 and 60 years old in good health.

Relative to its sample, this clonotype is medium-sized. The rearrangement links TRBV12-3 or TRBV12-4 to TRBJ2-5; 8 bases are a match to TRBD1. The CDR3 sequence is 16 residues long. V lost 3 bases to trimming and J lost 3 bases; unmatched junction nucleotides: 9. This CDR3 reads CASSFEIGQGKETQYF. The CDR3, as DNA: TGTGCCAGCAGTTTTGAGATAGGACAGGGAAAAGAGACCCAGTACTTC.

The CDR3 loop is CASSQDPWGTNEKLFF. The DNA for the CDR3 is TGCGCCAGCAGCCAAGATCCCTGGGGAACTAATGAAAAACTGTTTTTT. This chain uses TRBV4-1 with TRBJ1-4; D gene uncertain. The CDR3 is 16 residues long. Trimming removed 0 bases from V and 1 base from J, with 9 bases in between. Germline CDR1 is MGHRA and CDR2 is YSYEKL.

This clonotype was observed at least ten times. The CDR3 sequence is CSARDHTGGLYEQYF. The CDR3 DNA follows: TGCAGTGCTAGAGATCACACAGGGGGCTTATACGAGCAGTACTTC. J is TRBJ2-7 and V is TRBV20-1; 9 bases agree with TRBD1. With V trimmed by 0 bases and J by 4 bases, 7 bases remained unmatched. The CDR3 contains 15 residues. In germline, CDR1 is DFQATT, CDR2 SNEGSKA (reference sequence).

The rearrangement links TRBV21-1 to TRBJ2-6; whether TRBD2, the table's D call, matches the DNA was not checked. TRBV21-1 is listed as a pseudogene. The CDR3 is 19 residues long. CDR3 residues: CASSRKRSGRGEAANVLTF. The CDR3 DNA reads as TGTGCCAGCAGCCGTAAGCGGAGCGGGAGGGGTGAAGCGGCCAACGTCCTGACTTTC.

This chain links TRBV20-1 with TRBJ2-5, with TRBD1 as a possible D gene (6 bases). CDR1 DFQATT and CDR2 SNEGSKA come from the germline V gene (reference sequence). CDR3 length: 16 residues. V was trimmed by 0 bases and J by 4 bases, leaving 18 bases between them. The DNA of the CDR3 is TGCAGTGCTAGAGATCGAGGGAGACAGGTCGGAGAGACCCAGTACTTC. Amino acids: CSARDRGRQVGETQYF.

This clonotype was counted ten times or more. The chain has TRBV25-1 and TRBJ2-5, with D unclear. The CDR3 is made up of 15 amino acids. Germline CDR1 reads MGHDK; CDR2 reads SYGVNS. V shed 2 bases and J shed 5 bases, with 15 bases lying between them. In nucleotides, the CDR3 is TGTGCCAGCAGTGAAAGTATACCTGGGCGCGAGACCCAGTACTTC. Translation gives CASSESIPGRETQYF.

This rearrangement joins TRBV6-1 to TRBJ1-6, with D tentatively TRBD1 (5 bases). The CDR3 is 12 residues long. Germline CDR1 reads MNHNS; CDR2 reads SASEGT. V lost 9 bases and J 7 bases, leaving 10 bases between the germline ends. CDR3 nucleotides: TGTGCCAGTATGGGACGCAATTCACCCCTCCACTTT. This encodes CASMGRNSPLHF.

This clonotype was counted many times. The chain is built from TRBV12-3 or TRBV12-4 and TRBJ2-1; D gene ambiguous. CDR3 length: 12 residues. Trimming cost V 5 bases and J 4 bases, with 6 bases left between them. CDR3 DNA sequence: TGTGCCAGCAGTGGAAATTACAATGAGCAGTTCTTC. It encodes CASSGNYNEQFF.

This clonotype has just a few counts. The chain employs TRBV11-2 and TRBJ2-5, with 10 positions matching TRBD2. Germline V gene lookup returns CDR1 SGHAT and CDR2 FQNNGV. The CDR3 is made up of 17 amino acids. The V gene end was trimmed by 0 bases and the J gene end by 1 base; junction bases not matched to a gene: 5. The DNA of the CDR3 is TGTGCCAGCAGCTTAGATCGACTAGCGGGCGGCCAAGAGACCCAGTACTTC. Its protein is CASSLDRLAGGQETQYF.

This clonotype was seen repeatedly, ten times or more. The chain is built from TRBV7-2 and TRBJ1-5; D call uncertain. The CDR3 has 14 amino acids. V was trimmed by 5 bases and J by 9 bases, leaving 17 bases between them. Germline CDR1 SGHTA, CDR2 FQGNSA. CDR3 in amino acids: CASSPSQGFGPQHF. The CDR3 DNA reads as TGTGCCAGCAGCCCTAGCCAAGGATTTGGGCCCCAGCATTTT.